This TCR beta chain was sequenced in a study of sequential checkpoint blockade in melanoma. V lost 2 bases to trimming and J lost 6 bases, with 13 bases between them. CDR3 length: 14 residues. CDR1 KGHSH and CDR2 LQKENI come from the germline V gene. Described treatment: randomized to nivolumab then ipilimumab (arm A) or the reverse (arm B). TCRdb keeps only in-frame clones here, not all; method: immunoSEQ multiplex PCR. The sample includes about 37,000 clones, 32% of them seen just once. The chain has TRBV18 and TRBJ1-1, with a weak D call TRBD1 (5 bases). This receptor was obtained from a human donor with melanoma. The input for sequencing was tumor tissue (inferred from file names), taken from a patient given nivolumab and ipilimumab in sequence. CDR3 residues: CASSPSTQGAEAFF. CDR3 bases: TGTGCCAGCTCACCATCGACCCAGGGCGCTGAAGCTTTCTTT.